This T cell receptor (beta chain) was captured by sequencing in a study of shared clonotypes between healthy human individuals. On this clone: Its target is not known. This CDR3 is also generated by other DNA sequences in the sample.

Study findings and constraints: Sharing across four donors was highest in naive CD4 (around 5%) and lowest in memory CD8 (roughly 0.4%).

The V end was cut by 4 bases, the J end by 8 bases, with 9 bases between. The CDR3 is 11 amino acids. Germline V lookup: CDR1 SGHNT, CDR2 YYREEE (reference sequence). Naive CD8 cells lacked CD45RO, underwent positive selection for CCR7 and left out terminally differentiated effector memory CD45RA+ cells. Generated by immunoSEQ multiplex PCR, the TCRdb table keeps only in-frame clones and is missing some. The table includes hundreds of thousands of clones, 90% to 97% detected once. The sequence derives from a woman aged 25-40 years in good health. Input material: naive CD8+ T cells sorted from blood. The genes are TRBV5-4 and TRBJ1-2, with a possible D match to TRBD1 (5 bases). The CDR3 DNA sequence: TGTGCCAGCAGCCCAGGGTACGGCTACACCTTC. This encodes CASSPGYGYTF.